The source of this T cell receptor (beta chain) is a study of CD4+ T cells in melanoma. Sequencing used immunoSEQ multiplex PCR; TCRdb keeps in-frame clones, though not all of them. The sample has roughly 60,000 clones; 60% to 80% are singletons. Turning to this clone: Its target is unknown.

Study observations and caveats: Reportedly, melanoma neoantigen-specific CD4+ T cells showed varied differentiation states. CD8+ T cell, macrophage and B cell function reportedly correlated with neoantigen-specific CD4+ T cells.

Germline assignment: CDR1 SGHNT and CDR2 YENEEA. The CDR3 has 16 amino acids. V lost 1 base and J lost 7; bases outside the gene matches: 10. Sequenced sample: tumor tissue. The chain recombines TRBV11-3 with TRBJ2-1; 7 nucleotides line up with TRBD2. This clonotype was obtained from a human donor with melanoma. The CDR3 DNA follows: TGTGCCAGCAGCTTAGTAATGGGCGGGGGAGATAATGAGCAGTTCTTC. Amino acids: CASSLVMGGGDNEQFF.